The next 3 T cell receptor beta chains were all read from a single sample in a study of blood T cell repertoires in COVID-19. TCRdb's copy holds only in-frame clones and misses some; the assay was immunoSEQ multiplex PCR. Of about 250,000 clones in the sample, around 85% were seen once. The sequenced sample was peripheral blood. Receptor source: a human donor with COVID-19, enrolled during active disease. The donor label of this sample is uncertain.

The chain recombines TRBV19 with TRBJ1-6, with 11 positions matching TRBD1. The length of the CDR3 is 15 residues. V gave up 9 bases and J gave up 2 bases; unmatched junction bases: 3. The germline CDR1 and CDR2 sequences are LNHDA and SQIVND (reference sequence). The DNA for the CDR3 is TGTGCCAGCGGACAGGGGGCGGCCTATAATTCACCCCTCCACTTT. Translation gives CASGQGAAYNSPLHF.

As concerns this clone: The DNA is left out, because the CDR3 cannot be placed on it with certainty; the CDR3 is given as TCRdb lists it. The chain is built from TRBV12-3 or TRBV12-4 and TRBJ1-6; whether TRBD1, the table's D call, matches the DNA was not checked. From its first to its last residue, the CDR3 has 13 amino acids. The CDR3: CASSSSGQTPLHF.

This CDR3 is CASSPPPVRSYNEQFF. The CDR3, as DNA: TGTGCCAGCAGCCCGCCACCTGTCCGGTCCTACAATGAGCAGTTCTTC. This chain connects TRBV7-9 to TRBJ2-1, with D unclear. This CDR3 region has 16 residues. Germline V gene data show CDR1 as SEHNR and CDR2 as FQNEAQ (reference sequence). Trimming took off 5 bases at V and 1 base at J, with 15 bases between the two ends.